This T cell receptor (beta chain) was sequenced in a study of tumour-infiltrating T cells in Burkitt lymphoma. Across the study: Productive clonality predicted overall and progression-free survival.

CDR1 and CDR2 from the germline V gene are MGHDK and SYGVNS. The CDR3 spans 12 residues. V was trimmed by 4 bases and J by 5 bases, leaving 6 bases between them. Method: immunoSEQ multiplex PCR; TCRdb's copy keeps in-frame clones and lacks some. The table lists several thousand clones, approximately 56% of them singletons. Sequencing input: tumor tissue. The receptor comes from a human donor with diffuse large B-cell lymphoma. The chain combines TRBV25-1 with TRBJ2-1; D remains ambiguous. CDR3 nucleotides: TGTGCCAGCAGTGTAGGGAACAATGAGCAGTTCTTC. It yields the protein CASSVGNNEQFF.